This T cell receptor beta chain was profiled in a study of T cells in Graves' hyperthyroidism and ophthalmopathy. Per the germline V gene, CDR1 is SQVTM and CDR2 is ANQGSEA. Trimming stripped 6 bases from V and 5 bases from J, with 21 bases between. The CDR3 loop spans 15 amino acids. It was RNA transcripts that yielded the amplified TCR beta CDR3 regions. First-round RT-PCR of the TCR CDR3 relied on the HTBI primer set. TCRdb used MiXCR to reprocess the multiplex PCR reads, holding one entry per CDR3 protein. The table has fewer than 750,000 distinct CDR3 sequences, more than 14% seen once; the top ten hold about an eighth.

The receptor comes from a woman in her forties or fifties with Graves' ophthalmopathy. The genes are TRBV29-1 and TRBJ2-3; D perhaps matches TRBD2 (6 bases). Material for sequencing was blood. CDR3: CSVRSSRRVLDTQYF. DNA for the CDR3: TGCAGCGTCCGGTCTAGTAGGAGGGTCTTAGATACGCAGTATTTT.